The rows below give T cell receptor beta chains drawn from one sample of a study of T cell responses to AZD1222 COVID-19 vaccine. Method: immunoSEQ multiplex PCR; TCRdb's copy keeps in-frame clones and lacks some. The table shows 130,000 to 150,000 clones, with 80% to 85% occurring only once. Sequenced here: peripheral blood, sampled on day 0 of MenACWY control vaccination. The receptors originated from an adult in good health. Each CDR3 is given with its conserved first and last residue. A D gene is named only where the DNA matches it firmly. Expanded clones are given a class, and other clones once, few, many or no size at all.

clone size: -; D gene: -; V gene: TRBV5-8; J gene: TRBJ2-1; CDR3 protein: CASSFRGPQSYNEQFF; CDR3 DNA: TGTGCCAGCAGCTTCAGGGGCCCCCAGTCCTACAATGAGCAGTTCTTC
clone size: -; D gene: TRBD1; V gene: TRBV7-8; J gene: TRBJ2-5; CDR3 protein: CASSARGRMETQYF; CDR3 DNA: TGTGCCAGCAGCGCCAGGGGGCGCATGGAGACCCAGTACTTC
clone size: few; D gene: TRBD1; V gene: TRBV6-5; J gene: TRBJ2-5; CDR3 protein: CASSLAGGTETQYF; CDR3 DNA: TGTGCCAGCAGTTTGGCAGGGGGCACGGAGACCCAGTACTTC
clone size: -; D gene: -; V gene: TRBV5-1; J gene: TRBJ2-2; CDR3 protein: CASTLSSANTGELFF; CDR3 DNA: TGCGCCAGCACCCTGAGCAGTGCGAACACCGGGGAGCTGTTTTTT
clone size: many; D gene: -; V gene: TRBV4-1; J gene: TRBJ2-2; CDR3 protein: CASSQEVPQGSTGELFF; CDR3 DNA: TGCGCCAGCAGCCAAGAGGTCCCCCAGGGGAGCACCGGGGAGCTGTTTTTT
clone size: -; D gene: -; V gene: TRBV12-3/TRBV12-4; J gene: TRBJ1-2; CDR3 protein: CASTGGDYGYTF; CDR3 DNA: TGTGCCAGCACGGGAGGTGACTATGGCTACACCTTC
clone size: -; D gene: -; V gene: TRBV19; J gene: TRBJ1-3; CDR3 protein: CASSIGQSIISTIYF; CDR3 DNA: TGTGCCAGTAGTATCGGTCAGTCAATAATTTCGACCATATATTTT
clone size: -; D gene: TRBD1; V gene: TRBV6-6; J gene: TRBJ1-2; CDR3 protein: CASTMGGTAYGYTF; CDR3 DNA: TGTGCCAGCACCATGGGCGGGACAGCCTATGGCTACACCTTC
clone size: -; D gene: -; V gene: TRBV28; J gene: TRBJ2-2; CDR3 protein: CASSFWGTPTNTGELFF; CDR3 DNA: TGTGCCAGCAGTTTTTGGGGGACTCCCACTAACACCGGGGAGCTGTTTTTT
clone size: -; D gene: -; V gene: TRBV3-1/TRBV3-2; J gene: TRBJ1-4; CDR3 protein: CASSQLQEKLFF; CDR3 DNA: TGTGCCAGCAGCCAACTACAAGAAAAACTGTTTTTT
clone size: few; D gene: -; V gene: TRBV7-9; J gene: TRBJ2-1; CDR3 protein: CASSLYSVDEQFF; CDR3 DNA: TGTGCCAGCAGCTTATATTCGGTGGATGAGCAGTTCTTC
clone size: -; D gene: TRBD1; V gene: TRBV6-5; J gene: TRBJ2-1; CDR3 protein: CASSPTGGSYNEQFF; CDR3 DNA: TGTGCCAGCAGTCCGACAGGGGGCAGCTACAATGAGCAGTTCTTC
clone size: -; D gene: TRBD1; V gene: TRBV7-8; J gene: TRBJ1-6; CDR3 protein: CASSSRVPGTGGVSPLHF; CDR3 DNA: TGTGCCAGCAGCTCCCGTGTCCCCGGGACAGGGGGAGTATCACCCCTCCACTTT
clone size: -; D gene: -; V gene: TRBV28; J gene: TRBJ1-5; CDR3 protein: CASSPSGVGRHQPQHF; CDR3 DNA: TGTGCCAGCAGCCCCTCCGGTGTGGGGCGGCATCAGCCCCAGCATTTT
clone size: -; D gene: TRBD2; V gene: TRBV6-1; J gene: TRBJ2-1; CDR3 protein: CASSEKLAGGYNEQFF; CDR3 DNA: TGTGCCAGCAGTGAAAAACTAGCGGGGGGATACAATGAGCAGTTCTTC
clone size: -; D gene: TRBD1; V gene: TRBV28; J gene: TRBJ1-3; CDR3 protein: CASSLIGQASGNTIYF; CDR3 DNA: TGTGCCAGCAGTTTAATCGGACAGGCCTCTGGAAACACCATATATTTT
clone size: few; D gene: TRBD1; V gene: TRBV7-9; J gene: TRBJ2-2; CDR3 protein: CASSLGGGQGLNTGELFF; CDR3 DNA: TGTGCCAGCAGCTTAGGTGGAGGACAGGGATTGAACACCGGGGAGCTGTTTTTT
clone size: -; D gene: -; V gene: TRBV29-1; J gene: TRBJ1-2; CDR3 protein: CSVGIRASQNGYTF; CDR3 DNA: TGCAGCGTTGGAATCAGGGCTAGTCAGAATGGCTACACCTTC
clone size: -; D gene: -; V gene: TRBV24-1; J gene: TRBJ2-3; CDR3 protein: CATSDPRGGGVTDTQYF; CDR3 DNA: TGTGCCACCAGTGATCCCCGCGGAGGGGGGGTTACAGATACGCAGTATTTT
clone size: -; D gene: -; V gene: TRBV11-2; J gene: TRBJ1-2; CDR3 protein: CASSLEPGARGGYTF; CDR3 DNA: TGTGCCAGCAGCCTGGAGCCGGGAGCTCGAGGTGGCTACACCTTC